These 20 T cell receptor beta chains originate from one sample sequenced in a study of blood T cell repertoires in COVID-19. Generated by immunoSEQ multiplex PCR, the TCRdb table keeps only in-frame clones and is missing some. This repertoire shows 250,000 to 300,000 clones, approximately 89% found once; its top ten account for 1.5% to 2%. The sequenced sample consisted of PBMCs or T cells enriched from blood (not recorded which). The source of these receptors is a woman aged 55-69 years who had recovered from COVID-19.

This clone was seen a few times. V gene TRBV19 combines with J gene TRBJ1-5; unclear D gene. Germline values: CDR1 LNHDA, CDR2 SQIVND (reference sequence). The V gene lost 6 bases and the J gene lost 4 bases, with 16 bases spanning the gap. The CDR3 loop spans 15 amino acids. CDR3 region: CASSLWAGGNQPQHF. Here the CDR3 DNA reads TGTGCCAGTAGCTTATGGGCGGGAGGGAATCAGCCCCAGCATTTT.

The chain carries TRBV3-1 (or the pseudogene TRBV3-2) and TRBJ2-3; D not resolved. Looked up from germline, CDR1 is LGHDT and CDR2 is YNNKEL (reference sequence). The CDR3 contains 14 residues. Trimming cost V 2 bases and J 6 bases, with 12 bases left between them. CDR3 sequence (DNA): TGTGCCAGCAGCCAACCGGAGATGGCTGATACGCAGTATTTT. Its translation: CASSQPEMADTQYF.

CDR3 bases: TGTGCCAGCTCACGTACGGACTCAGTCGCCGGGGAGCTGTTTTTT. Translated, it gives CASSRTDSVAGELFF. This chain uses TRBV18 with TRBJ2-2; tentative D call: TRBD2 (5 bases). Looked up from germline, CDR1 is KGHSH and CDR2 is LQKENI. Trimming took off 4 bases at V and 6 bases at J, with 15 bases between the two ends. The CDR3 consists of 15 residues.

This sequence joins TRBV27 and TRBJ2-3; tentative D call: TRBD1 (6 bases). This CDR3 comprises 14 residues. With 8 bases removed from V and 7 bases from J, the gap between germline ends came to 19 bases. Germline CDR1 MNHEY, CDR2 SMNVEV (reference sequence). CDR3 sequence reads: CASRPYRERNTQYF. The CDR3 bases are TGTGCCAGCCGGCCTTACAGGGAGAGGAATACGCAGTATTTT.

There are a few counts of this clone. The chain recombines TRBV7-9 with TRBJ1-2; D is possibly TRBD1 (5 bases). Germline CDR1 reads SEHNR; CDR2 reads FQNEAQ (reference sequence). This CDR3 contains 12 residues. V lost 5 bases and J lost 8, with 12 bases in between. CDR3 bases: TGTGCCAGCAGCATCCCCAGGGCCGGCTACACCTTC. Translation: CASSIPRAGYTF.

The chain employs TRBV2 and TRBJ1-2; D perhaps matches TRBD1 (5 bases). The CDR3 length is 13 residues. Germline V lookup: CDR1 SNHLY, CDR2 FYNNEI. The V end lost 4 bases, the J end lost 7 bases, and 13 bases lay between the germline ends. The CDR3 DNA follows: TGTGCCAGCAGTGGCCAGGGATTAGGTGGCTACACCTTC. Its translation: CASSGQGLGGYTF.

The rearrangement joins TRBV19 to TRBJ2-3, with a possible D match to TRBD2 (6 bases). Germline CDR1 LNHDA, CDR2 SQIVND (reference sequence). V lost 5 bases to trimming and J lost 7 bases, with 13 bases between them. The CDR3 is 13 amino acids. The CDR3 DNA reads TGTGCCAGTAGTGACCGGGACTCAAATACGCAGTATTTT. Its protein product is CASSDRDSNTQYF.

The J gene is TRBJ1-5, the V gene TRBV5-3, with 10 positions matching TRBD1. TRBV5-3 is filed as an ORF, its function uncertain. Trimming removed 0 bases from V and 6 bases from J; junction bases left unmatched: 6. There are 16 residues in the CDR3. The CDR3 bases are TGTGCCAGAAGCTTGGTGAGGACAGGGGGTGTTCAGCCCCAGCATTTT. Its translation: CARSLVRTGGVQPQHF.

The V call is TRBV19, the J call TRBJ1-1; no clear D. The CDR3 covers 14 residues. The V gene lost 2 bases and the J gene lost 4 bases, with 11 bases spanning the gap. Per germline, CDR1 LNHDA and CDR2 SQIVND (reference sequence). The CDR3 nucleotides are TGTGCCAGTAGTATATCGGGGTCGGGCACTGAAGCTTTCTTT. It is translated as CASSISGSGTEAFF.

CDR3 in amino acids: CASSQSRPWGQYGNTIYF. For the CDR3, the DNA is TGCGCCAGCAGTCAATCGCGCCCCTGGGGACAGTACGGAAACACCATATATTTT. This chain uses TRBV23-1 with TRBJ1-3; 7 bases map to TRBD1. TRBV23-1 counts as an open reading frame of uncertain function. The V segment lost 0 bases and the J segment 4 bases; nucleotides outside the gene matches: 12. CDR3 length equals 18 residues.

The V gene is TRBV9, the J gene TRBJ1-4, with a weak D call TRBD1 (5 bases). Germline V gene sequence: CDR1 SGDLS, CDR2 YYNGEE. Trimming removed 3 bases from V and 7 bases from J, with 16 bases in between. The length of the CDR3 is 15 residues. Here the CDR3 DNA reads TGTGCCAGCAGCGGGCCCGGGACTCGGGGTGAAAAACTGTTTTTT. Amino acid sequence: CASSGPGTRGEKLFF.

The chain has TRBV6-1 and TRBJ2-7; D not resolved. The length of the CDR3 is 14 residues. V was clipped by 1 base and J by 0 bases, with 7 bases between them. Per the germline V gene, CDR1 is MNHNS and CDR2 is SASEGT. CDR3 sequence (DNA): TGTGCCAGCAGTGAAGGATTCTACTCCTACGAGCAGTACTTC. Residues: CASSEGFYSYEQYF.

In this sample, this clone turned up once. The chain recombines TRBV27 with TRBJ1-2; D may be TRBD1 (5 bases). This CDR3 is 17 amino acids long. CDR1 and CDR2 from the germline V gene are MNHEY and SMNVEV (reference sequence). The V end lost 5 bases, the J end lost 5 bases, and 24 bases lay between the germline ends. CDR3 sequence reads: CASSMTPGPTAVYGYTF. The CDR3 DNA reads TGTGCCAGCAGTATGACGCCGGGCCCGACAGCCGTTTATGGCTACACCTTC.

The V call is TRBV10-3, the J call TRBJ2-7; D might be TRBD1 (6 bases). Germline-derived CDR1 and CDR2 are ENHRY and SYGVKD. Trimming left V 0 bases short and J 3 bases short, with 9 bases between. The CDR3 contains 14 residues. The CDR3 sequence is CAISESDRYYEQYF. CDR3 nucleotide sequence: TGTGCCATCAGTGAGTCCGACAGGTACTACGAGCAGTACTTC.

The rearrangement uses TRBV5-4 and TRBJ1-1; the match to TRBD1 covers 9 bases. V shed 5 bases, J shed 0 bases, and the junction held 5 bases outside the gene matches. The CDR3 runs to 15 residues. Germline V CDR1 and CDR2: SGHNT, YYREEE (reference sequence). The CDR3 region has the DNA TGTGCCAGCAGGACAGGGGGTACCATGAACACTGAAGCTTTCTTT. This codes for CASRTGGTMNTEAFF.

The chain carries TRBV9 and TRBJ1-1, with TRBD1 matching 11 bases. The J segment lost 2 bases and the V segment lost 3 bases, leaving 3 bases of the junction unmatched. This CDR3 has 15 amino acids. Germline V gives CDR1 SGDLS, CDR2 YYNGEE. DNA for the CDR3: TGTGCCAGCAGCGCTTGGACAGGGGGCAACACTGAAGCTTTCTTT. Translated: CASSAWTGGNTEAFF.

The genes are TRBV7-9 and TRBJ2-7, with D perhaps TRBD2 (5 bases). The V end lost 3 bases, the J end lost 4 bases, and 16 bases lay between the germline ends. Germline-derived CDR1 and CDR2 are SEHNR and FQNEAQ (reference sequence). The CDR3 is 15 amino acids. The CDR3 reads CASSLGSGNIYEQYF. The CDR3 nucleotides are TGTGCCAGCAGCTTGGGTTCGGGAAACATTTACGAGCAGTACTTC.

The chain carries TRBV6-1 and TRBJ1-1; the match to TRBD1 covers 7 bases. Trimming took 1 base from V and 0 from J; bases not matched to a gene: 2. CDR3 length: 15 residues. Looked up from germline, CDR1 is MNHNS and CDR2 is SASEGT. In nucleotides, the CDR3 is TGTGCCAGCAGTGAAGTAGGGGGCCTGAACACTGAAGCTTTCTTT. Encoded protein: CASSEVGGLNTEAFF.

The chain carries TRBV28 and TRBJ2-7, with D hard to call. In germline, CDR1 is MDHEN, CDR2 SYDVKM. The length of the CDR3 is 14 residues. The V and J ends lost 1 base and 3 bases respectively, with 10 bases between them. The CDR3 sequence: CASSLFRNSYEQYF. CDR3 coding DNA: TGTGCCAGCAGTTTATTTCGGAACAGCTACGAGCAGTACTTC.

In this sample, this clone turned up once. As DNA, the CDR3 is TGTGCCCTTGGAACAGTCTTAATGAACACTGAAGCTTTCTTT. Translating it yields CALGTVLMNTEAFF. The chain has TRBV30 and TRBJ1-1; D call uncertain. The CDR3 extends over 14 amino acids. The V and J ends lost 8 bases and 0 bases respectively, with 16 bases between them. Germline V CDR1 and CDR2: GTSNPN, SVGIG (reference sequence).